The present T cell receptor (beta chain) was sequenced within a study of blood T cells in healthy people across ages. Study results and caveats: There were more naive CD4+ cells and higher diversity in long-lived donors than in aged donors.

A second PCR of 7 to 11 cycles used a sample-barcoded 5' primer and a J-beta primer mix. In TCRdb, the 5' RACE reads were re-called with MiXCR into one record per CDR3 protein. The sample lists fewer than 1,200,000 distinct CDR3 sequences, approximately 25% occurring once. Germline V gene data show CDR1 as LGHDT and CDR2 as YNNKEL (reference sequence). Between the trimmed V and J ends, which lost 0 bases and 2 bases, there was a span of 7 bases. The CDR3 loop spans 14 amino acids. Comment on this clonotype: The antigen remains unidentified.

These data were also reused for a study on T cells of mothers and their children. That report notes: Added by the second PCR's M1S primer were sample barcodes and 2-4 random nucleotides. Maternal samples each gave over 8.5 million TCR beta CDR3 reads, and child samples about 3 million each. The overlap seen between related mothers and children slightly exceeded that of unrelated pairs, though not significantly.

Material for sequencing was blood. The J gene is TRBJ1-1, the V gene TRBV3-1, with D maybe TRBD1 (6 bases). The sequence was obtained from a girl aged 2 to 10 in good health. The CDR3 loop is CASSQEDRNTEAFF. The CDR3 region has the DNA TGTGCCAGCAGCCAAGAGGACAGAAACACTGAAGCTTTCTTT. Filled out from reference TRBV3-1 and TRBJ1-1, the complete variable domain reads DTAVSQTPKYLVTQMGNDKSIKCEQNLGHDTMYWYKQDSKKFLKIMFSYNNKELIINETVPNRFSPKSPDKAHLNLHINSLELGDSAVYFCASSQEDRNTEAFFGQGTRLTVV.